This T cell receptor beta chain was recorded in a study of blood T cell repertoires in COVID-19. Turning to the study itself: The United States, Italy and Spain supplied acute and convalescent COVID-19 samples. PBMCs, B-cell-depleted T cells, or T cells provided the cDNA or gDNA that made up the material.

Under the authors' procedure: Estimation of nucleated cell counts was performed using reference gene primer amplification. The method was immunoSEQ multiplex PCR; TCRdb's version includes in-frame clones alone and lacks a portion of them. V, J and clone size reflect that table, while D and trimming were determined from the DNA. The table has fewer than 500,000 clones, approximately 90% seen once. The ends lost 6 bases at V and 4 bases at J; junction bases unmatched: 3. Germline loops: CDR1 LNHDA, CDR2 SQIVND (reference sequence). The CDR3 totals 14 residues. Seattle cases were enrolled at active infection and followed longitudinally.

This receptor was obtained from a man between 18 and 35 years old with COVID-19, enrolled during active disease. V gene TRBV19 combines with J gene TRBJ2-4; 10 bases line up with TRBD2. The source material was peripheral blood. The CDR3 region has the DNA TGTGCCAGTAGGCGGACTAGCGGAAAAAACATTCAGTACTTC. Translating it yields CASRRTSGKNIQYF.